Listed below are T cell receptor beta chains from one sample, sequenced in a study of graft-versus-host responses after intestinal transplantation. No cognate antigen is known for these TCRs. Method: immunoSEQ multiplex PCR; TCRdb's copy keeps in-frame clones and lacks some. This sample has some 150,000 clones, with over 90% found just once. This material consisted of unstimulated CD4+ T cells sorted from spleen or lymph node cells, taken before intestinal transplant. The receptors shown here come from a human donor who received an intestinal transplant. The CDR3 runs from the conserved cysteine through the conserved F or W. A D gene is named only where the DNA matches it firmly. Size is omitted from some rows. Given values are once, few, many or a class for expanded clones.

D,size,J,V,DNA,CDR3
.,.,TRBJ1-2,TRBV6-6,TGTGCCAGCAGGCACAACTATGGCTACACCTTC,CASRHNYGYTF
TRBD2,.,TRBJ2-3,TRBV4-2,TGTGCCAGCAGCCAAGAAGCGGGAGTGTCAGATACGCAGTATTTT,CASSQEAGVSDTQYF
.,once,TRBJ2-1,TRBV7-3,TGTGCCAGCAGCTTAAGAGGGGGAGGTCGGAATGAGCAGTTCTTC,CASSLRGGGRNEQFF
.,once,TRBJ2-1,TRBV5-1,TGCGCCAGCAGCCTGTTCGGGGAGCAGTTCTTC,CASSLFGEQFF
TRBD2,.,TRBJ2-7,TRBV30,TGTGCCTGGACTAGCGGGAGTTACGAGCAGTACTTC,CAWTSGSYEQYF
TRBD2,.,TRBJ2-2,TRBV7-3,TGTGCCAGCAGCTCAGATGGACTAGCGGTCAGGGCCGGGGAGCTGTTTTTT,CASSSDGLAVRAGELFF
.,.,TRBJ2-3,TRBV14,TGTGCCAGCAGCCAGCGGGCGGGGGCCACAGATACGCAGTATTTT,CASSQRAGATDTQYF
TRBD1,.,TRBJ1-2,TRBV28,TGTGCCAGCGGCCGGACAGGGGGCGTAGGCTATGGCTACACCTTC,CASGRTGGVGYGYTF
TRBD2,.,TRBJ2-7,TRBV2,TGTGCCAGCAGTGAAGTGCTGGTAGCGGGATCCTACGAGCAGTACTTC,CASSEVLVAGSYEQYF
TRBD2,.,TRBJ2-3,TRBV5-4,TGTGCCAGCAGCCCAAGGGGCCGACTAGCGGGAGACACAGATACGCAGTATTTT,CASSPRGRLAGDTDTQYF
TRBD2,once,TRBJ2-4,TRBV4-2,TGTGCCAGCAGCCTCCAGGGACTAGCGGAGACAAACATTCAGTACTTC,CASSLQGLAETNIQYF
TRBD1,.,TRBJ2-7,TRBV4-1,TGCGCCAGCAGCCAAGCCCCGGGACAGGGAGGATACGAGCAGTACTTC,CASSQAPGQGGYEQYF
.,.,TRBJ2-7,TRBV4-1,TGCGCCAGCAGCCAAGTACCGCGATCCGACAGGTACAACGAGCAGTACTTC,CASSQVPRSDRYNEQYF
.,.,TRBJ2-7,TRBV11-1,TGTGCCAGCAGCTTAGGACGGAACGAGCAGTACTTC,CASSLGRNEQYF
TRBD2,once,TRBJ2-2,TRBV4-3,TGCGCCAGCAGCCAACGGGGACTAGCGTTCGGGGAGCTGTTTTTT,CASSQRGLAFGELFF
.,once,TRBJ1-5,TRBV6-1,TGTGCCAGCAGTGAAGGTCGGACAACCCAGCATTTT,CASSEGRTTQHF
.,.,TRBJ1-5,TRBV19,TGTGCCAGTAGTAACAGGGAACAGCCCCAGCATTTT,CASSNREQPQHF
TRBD1,.,TRBJ2-1,TRBV7-3,TGTGCCAGCAGCAATCCGGGACAGGGATACAATGAGCAGTTCTTC,CASSNPGQGYNEQFF
TRBD2,.,TRBJ2-2,TRBV5-1,TGCGCCAGCAGCTCCGATATGAGGGAGGGCCTTAGCGGGGAGCTGTTTTTT,CASSSDMREGLSGELFF
TRBD1,.,TRBJ1-1,TRBV19,TGTGCCAGTAGGACTGGGACAGGGGTGGCGTACACTGAAGCTTTCTTT,CASRTGTGVAYTEAFF
.,.,TRBJ2-1,TRBV19,TGTGCCAGTAGAAAGGGTCCTTTCGATGAGCAGTTCTTC,CASRKGPFDEQFF
.,.,TRBJ2-1,TRBV11-3,TGTGCCAGCAGCTTAGAAACAAATGAGCAGTTCTTC,CASSLETNEQFF
TRBD1,.,TRBJ2-6,TRBV7-9,TGTGCCAGCAGCCCGACAGGGACTGGGGCCAACGTCCTGACTTTC,CASSPTGTGANVLTF
.,.,TRBJ2-6,TRBV6-4,TGTGCCAGCAGTGTGGCGTCTGGGGCCAACGTCCTGACTTTC,CASSVASGANVLTF
.,.,TRBJ2-7,TRBV5-1,TGCGCCAGCAGCTTGGTTGGCGGGGCCTACGAGCAGTACTTC,CASSLVGGAYEQYF
.,.,TRBJ2-1,TRBV6-4,TGTGCCAGCAGTGAAGCAGGGCGGAGTGAGCAGTTCTTC,CASSEAGRSEQFF
.,.,TRBJ2-7,TRBV30,TGTGCCTGGAGTGAAAAGCGACCCCGTTTCCACGAGCAGTACTTC,CAWSEKRPRFHEQYF
.,.,TRBJ2-3,TRBV28,TGTGCCAGCAGTTTAACGGACCCAGTAGATACGCAGTATTTT,CASSLTDPVDTQYF
TRBD1,.,TRBJ2-1,TRBV5-1,TGCGCCAGCAGCCCAGGGACAGGCTCCTACAATGAGCAGTTCTTC,CASSPGTGSYNEQFF
.,.,TRBJ1-6,TRBV6-5,TGTGCCAGCAGTTACCGCCAAGCTAATTCACCCCTCCACTTT,CASSYRQANSPLHF
.,few,TRBJ1-4,TRBV28,TGTGCCAGCAGTTTATCCTCCAGCATGAAGAAACTGTTTTTT,CASSLSSSMKKLFF
.,few,TRBJ2-7,TRBV10-2,TGCGCCAGCATTCCCGCCGGACTCGCGAGCTCCTACGAGCAGTACTTC,CASIPAGLASSYEQYF
TRBD2,.,TRBJ2-1,TRBV14,TGTGCCAGCAGCCAAGTTGTGCTAGCGGGAGTAGTAGAAAATGAGCAGTTCTTC,CASSQVVLAGVVENEQFF
TRBD2,.,TRBJ2-3,TRBV5-1,TGCGCCAGCAGCTTGGAACTAGCGGGTGAGGTAGATACGCAGTATTTT,CASSLELAGEVDTQYF
.,.,TRBJ2-1,TRBV19,TGTGCCACAGAGGGGGGCTATGAGCAGTTCTTC,CATEGGYEQFF
TRBD1,.,TRBJ1-2,TRBV5-4,TGTGCCAGCAGCTTGGACAGGGGGGAAGGCTACACCTTC,CASSLDRGEGYTF
TRBD1,.,TRBJ1-3,TRBV10-3,TGTGCCGTCCAACCGACAGGGAGGGACACCATATATTTT,CAVQPTGRDTIYF
.,few,TRBJ2-5,TRBV5-1,TGCGCCAGCAGCTTTCAAGAGACCCAGTACTTC,CASSFQETQYF
.,.,TRBJ2-3,TRBV7-6,TGTGCCAGCAGCCAGGAGGCAGGGGTTGATACAGATACGCAGTATTTT,CASSQEAGVDTDTQYF
.,few,TRBJ1-4,TRBV28,TGTGCCAGCAGTCCCAGGGTTAAAGGAGAAAAACTGTTTTTT,CASSPRVKGEKLFF
.,.,TRBJ2-7,TRBV10-2,TGCGCCAGCAGCGGGGTTCGGCAGTACTTC,CASSGVRQYF
.,.,TRBJ1-1,TRBV6-5,TGTGATAATTGGTGGACTGAAGCTTTCTTT,CDNWWTEAFF
.,.,TRBJ2-7,TRBV28,TGTGCCAGCAGTTCCGAGATGGCGGGGCACTCCTACGAGCAGTACTTC,CASSSEMAGHSYEQYF
.,.,TRBJ2-3,TRBV11-2,TGTGCCAGCAGCTTAGGTTCAGATACGCAGTATTTT,CASSLGSDTQYF
.,.,TRBJ2-7,TRBV4-1,TGCGCCAGCAGCCAAGGGCAGGTTAGCTACGAGCAGTACTTC,CASSQGQVSYEQYF
TRBD2,.,TRBJ2-7,TRBV7-9,TGTGCCAGCAGCCGGGCGGGGGGACTCCACGAGCAGTACTTC,CASSRAGGLHEQYF
TRBD2,.,TRBJ2-3,TRBV7-9,TGTGCCAGCAGCTTAGTAGCGGGAGGCGGCACAGATACGCAGTATTTT,CASSLVAGGGTDTQYF